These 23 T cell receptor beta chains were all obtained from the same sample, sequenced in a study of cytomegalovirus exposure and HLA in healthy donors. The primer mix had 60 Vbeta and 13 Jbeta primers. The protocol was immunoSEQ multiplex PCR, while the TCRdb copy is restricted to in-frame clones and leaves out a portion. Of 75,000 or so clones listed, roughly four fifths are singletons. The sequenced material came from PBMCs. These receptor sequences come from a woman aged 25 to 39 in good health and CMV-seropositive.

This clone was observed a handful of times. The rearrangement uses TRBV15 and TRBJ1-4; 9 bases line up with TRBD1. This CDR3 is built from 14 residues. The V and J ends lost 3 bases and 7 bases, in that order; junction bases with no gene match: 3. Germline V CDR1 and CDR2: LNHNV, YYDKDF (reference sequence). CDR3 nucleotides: TGTGCCACCAGCAGGGACAGGGGCGGTGAAAAACTGTTTTTT. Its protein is CATSRDRGGEKLFF.

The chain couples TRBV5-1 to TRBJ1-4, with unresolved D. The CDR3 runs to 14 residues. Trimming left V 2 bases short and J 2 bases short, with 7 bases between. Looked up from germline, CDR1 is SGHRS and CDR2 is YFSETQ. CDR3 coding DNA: TGCGCCAGCAGCTTAAGAGGTACTAATGAAAAACTGTTTTTT. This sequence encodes CASSLRGTNEKLFF. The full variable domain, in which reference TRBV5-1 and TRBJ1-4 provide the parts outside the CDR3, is KAGVTQTPRYLIKTRGQQVTLSCSPISGHRSVSWYQQTPGQGLQFLFEYFSETQRNKGNFPGRFSGRQFSNSRSEMNVSTLELGDSALYLCASSLRGTNEKLFFGSGTQLSVL.

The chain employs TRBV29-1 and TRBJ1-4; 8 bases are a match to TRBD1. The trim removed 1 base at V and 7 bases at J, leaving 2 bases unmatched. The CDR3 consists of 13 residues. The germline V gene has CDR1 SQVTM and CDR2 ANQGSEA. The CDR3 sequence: CSVEVQGVEKLFF. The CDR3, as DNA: TGCAGCGTTGAAGTACAGGGGGTTGAAAAACTGTTTTTT.

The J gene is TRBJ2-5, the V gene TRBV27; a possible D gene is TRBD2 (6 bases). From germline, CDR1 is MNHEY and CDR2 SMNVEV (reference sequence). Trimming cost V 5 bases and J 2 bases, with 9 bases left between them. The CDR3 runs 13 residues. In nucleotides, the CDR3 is TGTGCCAGCAGTGGGGGACTTCAAGAGACCCAGTACTTC. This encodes CASSGGLQETQYF.

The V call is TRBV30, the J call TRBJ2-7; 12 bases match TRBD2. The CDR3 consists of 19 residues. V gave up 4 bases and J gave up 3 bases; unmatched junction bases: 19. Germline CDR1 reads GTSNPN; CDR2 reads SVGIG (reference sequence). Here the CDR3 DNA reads TGTGCCTGGACCCTAGGGGGGGTCGGAGGACTAGCGGGATTCTACGAGCAGTACTTC. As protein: CAWTLGGVGGLAGFYEQYF.

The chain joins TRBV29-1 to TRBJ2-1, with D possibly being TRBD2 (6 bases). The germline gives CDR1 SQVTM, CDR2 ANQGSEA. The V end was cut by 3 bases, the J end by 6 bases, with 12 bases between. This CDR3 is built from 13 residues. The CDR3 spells CSVEGGKLNEQFF. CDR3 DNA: TGCAGCGTTGAGGGCGGGAAGCTCAATGAGCAGTTCTTC.

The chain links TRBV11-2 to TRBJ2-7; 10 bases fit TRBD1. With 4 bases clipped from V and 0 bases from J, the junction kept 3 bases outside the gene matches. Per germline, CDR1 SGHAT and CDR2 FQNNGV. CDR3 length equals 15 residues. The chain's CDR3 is CASSSTGGYSYEQYF. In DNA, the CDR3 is TGTGCCAGCAGCTCGACAGGGGGCTACTCCTACGAGCAGTACTTC.

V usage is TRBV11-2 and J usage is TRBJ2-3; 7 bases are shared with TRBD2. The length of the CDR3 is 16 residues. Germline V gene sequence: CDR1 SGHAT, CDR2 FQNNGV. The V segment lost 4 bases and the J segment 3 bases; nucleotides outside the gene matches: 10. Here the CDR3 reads CASSSRLANGTDTQYF. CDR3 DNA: TGTGCCAGCAGCTCAAGACTAGCAAATGGTACAGATACGCAGTATTTT. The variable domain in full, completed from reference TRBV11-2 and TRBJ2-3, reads EAGVAQSPRYKIIEKRQSVAFWCNPISGHATLYWYQQILGQGPKLLIQFQNNGVVDDSQLPKDRFSAERLKGVDSTLKIQPAKLEDSAVYLCASSSRLANGTDTQYFGPGTRLTVL.

Written as DNA, the CDR3 is TGTGCCTGGAGTGTACCGGGATTTAATAGCAATCAGCCCCAGCATTTT. As protein: CAWSVPGFNSNQPQHF. The chain joins TRBV30 to TRBJ1-5; D remains ambiguous. The CDR3 has 16 residues. Between the trimmed V and J ends, which lost 0 bases and 0 bases, there was a span of 12 bases. The germline gives CDR1 GTSNPN, CDR2 SVGIG (reference sequence).

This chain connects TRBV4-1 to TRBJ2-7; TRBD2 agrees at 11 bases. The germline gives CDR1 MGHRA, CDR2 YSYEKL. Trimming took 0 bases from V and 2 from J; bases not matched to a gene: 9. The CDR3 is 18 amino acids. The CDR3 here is CASSQELRASGGTYEQYF. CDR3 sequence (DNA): TGCGCCAGCAGCCAAGAATTGAGGGCTAGCGGGGGGACCTACGAGCAGTACTTC.

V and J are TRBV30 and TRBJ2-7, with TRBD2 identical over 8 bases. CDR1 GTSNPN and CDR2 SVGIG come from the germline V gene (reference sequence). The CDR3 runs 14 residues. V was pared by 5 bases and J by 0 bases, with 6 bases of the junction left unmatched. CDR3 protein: CAWAKGLGSYEQYF. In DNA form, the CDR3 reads TGTGCCTGGGCTAAGGGACTAGGCTCCTACGAGCAGTACTTC.

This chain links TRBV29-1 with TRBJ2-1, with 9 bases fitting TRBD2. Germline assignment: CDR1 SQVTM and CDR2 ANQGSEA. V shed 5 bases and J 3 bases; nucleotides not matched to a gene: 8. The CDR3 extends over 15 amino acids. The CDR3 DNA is TGCAGCGTTACAAGCAGCGGGAGGCTCTACAATGAGCAGTTCTTC. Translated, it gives CSVTSSGRLYNEQFF.

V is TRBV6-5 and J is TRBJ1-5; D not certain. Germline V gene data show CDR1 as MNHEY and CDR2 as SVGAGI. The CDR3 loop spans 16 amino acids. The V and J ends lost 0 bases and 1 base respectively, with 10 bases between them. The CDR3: CASSYSRSWSNQPQHF. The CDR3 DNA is TGTGCCAGCAGTTACTCCAGGTCTTGGAGCAATCAGCCCCAGCATTTT.

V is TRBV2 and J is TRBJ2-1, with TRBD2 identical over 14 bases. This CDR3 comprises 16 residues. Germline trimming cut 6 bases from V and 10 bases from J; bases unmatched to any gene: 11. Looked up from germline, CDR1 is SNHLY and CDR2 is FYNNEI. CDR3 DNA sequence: TGTGCCAGCAGGTCCGGGACTAGCGGGAGTGTGGGCGAGCAGTTCTTC. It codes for CASRSGTSGSVGEQFF.

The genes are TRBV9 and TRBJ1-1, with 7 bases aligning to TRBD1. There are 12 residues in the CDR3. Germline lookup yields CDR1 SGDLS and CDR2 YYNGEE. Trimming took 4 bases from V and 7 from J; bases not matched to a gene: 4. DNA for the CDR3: TGTGCCAGCAGCCCAGGGGGGAGTGAAGCTTTCTTT. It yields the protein CASSPGGSEAFF.

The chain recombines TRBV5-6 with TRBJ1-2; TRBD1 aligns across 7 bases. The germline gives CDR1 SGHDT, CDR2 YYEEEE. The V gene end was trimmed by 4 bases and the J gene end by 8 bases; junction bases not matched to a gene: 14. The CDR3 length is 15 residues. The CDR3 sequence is CASSLRSTGNLGYTF. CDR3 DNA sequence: TGTGCCAGCAGCCTGCGTTCGACAGGGAATTTAGGCTACACCTTC. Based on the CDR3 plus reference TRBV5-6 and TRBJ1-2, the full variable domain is DAGVTQSPTHLIKTRGQQVTLRCSPKSGHDTVSWYQQALGQGPQFIFQYYEEEERQRGNFPDRFSGHQFPNYSSELNVNALLLGDSALYLCASSLRSTGNLGYTFGSGTRLTVV.

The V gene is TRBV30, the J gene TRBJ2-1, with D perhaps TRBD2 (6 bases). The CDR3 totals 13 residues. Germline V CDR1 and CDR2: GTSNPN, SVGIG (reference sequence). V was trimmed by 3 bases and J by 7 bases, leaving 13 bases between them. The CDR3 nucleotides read TGTGCCTGGAGCCGGGAGTCGGTAAATGAGCAGTTCTTC. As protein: CAWSRESVNEQFF. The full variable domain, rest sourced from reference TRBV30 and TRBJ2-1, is SQTIHQWPATLVQPVGSPLSLECTVEGTSNPNLYWYRQAAGRGLQLLFYSVGIGQISSEVPQNLSASRPQDRQFILSSKKLLLSDSGFYLCAWSRESVNEQFFGPGTRLTVL.

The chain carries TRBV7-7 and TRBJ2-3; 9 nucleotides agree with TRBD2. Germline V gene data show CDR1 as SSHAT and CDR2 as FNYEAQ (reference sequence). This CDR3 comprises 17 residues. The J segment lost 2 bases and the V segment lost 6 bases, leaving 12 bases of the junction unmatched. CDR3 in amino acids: CASSPDSGGLLTDTQYF. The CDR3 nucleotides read TGTGCCAGCAGTCCGGATAGCGGGGGCCTCCTCACAGATACGCAGTATTTT.

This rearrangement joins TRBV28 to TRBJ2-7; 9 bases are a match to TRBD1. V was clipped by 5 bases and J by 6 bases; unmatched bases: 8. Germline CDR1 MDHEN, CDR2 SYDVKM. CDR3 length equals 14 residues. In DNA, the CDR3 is TGTGCCAGCAGTACGAAGACAGGGGGAAGCGAGCAGTACTTC. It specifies CASSTKTGGSEQYF.

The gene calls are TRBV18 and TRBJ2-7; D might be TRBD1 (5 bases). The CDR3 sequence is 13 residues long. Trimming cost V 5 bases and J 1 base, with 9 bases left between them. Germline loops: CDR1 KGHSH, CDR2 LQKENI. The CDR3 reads CASSGAYSYEQYF. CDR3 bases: TGTGCCAGCTCAGGGGCTTATTCCTACGAGCAGTACTTC.

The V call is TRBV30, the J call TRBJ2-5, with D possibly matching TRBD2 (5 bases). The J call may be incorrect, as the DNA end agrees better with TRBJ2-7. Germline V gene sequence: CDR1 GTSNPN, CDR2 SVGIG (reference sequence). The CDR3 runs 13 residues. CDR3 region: CASNRDASYEQYF. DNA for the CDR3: TGTGCCAGCAACCGGGATGCCTCCTACGAGCAGTACTTC.

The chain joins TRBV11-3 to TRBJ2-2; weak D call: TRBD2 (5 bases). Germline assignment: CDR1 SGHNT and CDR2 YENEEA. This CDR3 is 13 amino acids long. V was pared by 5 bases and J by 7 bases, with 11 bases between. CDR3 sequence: CASSPGFIGELFF. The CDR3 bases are TGTGCCAGCAGCCCGGGGTTTATCGGGGAGCTGTTTTTT.

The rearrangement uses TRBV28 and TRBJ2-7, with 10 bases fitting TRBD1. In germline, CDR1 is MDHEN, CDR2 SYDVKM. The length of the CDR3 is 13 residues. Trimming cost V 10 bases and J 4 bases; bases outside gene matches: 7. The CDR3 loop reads CAIRDRGKYEQYF. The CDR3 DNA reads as TGTGCCATCCGGGACAGGGGAAAGTACGAGCAGTACTTC.